The 10 T cell receptor beta chains below come from one sample, sequenced in a study of T cell repertoires in cytomegalovirus infection. These receptors' antigens are unknown. One entry per CDR3 protein, called by TCRdb with MiXCR from the reads. The data contain about 220,000 distinct CDR3 sequences, about 40% of them singletons. The material sequenced was CD8+ T cells from cultured PBMCs, taken from culture after CMV antigen stimulation. The source is a human donor in good health (CMV status not recorded). Some clones in this sample may be carry-over from other donors' samples.

This clonotype showed up just a few times. This chain joins TRBV10-3 and TRBJ2-3, with D unclear. CDR3 length equals 15 residues. Trimming took off 7 bases at V and 5 bases at J, with 19 bases between the two ends. CDR1 and CDR2 (germline): ENHRY, SYGVKD. This chain's CDR3 is CAITDASSLGDTQYF. The CDR3 DNA follows: TGTGCCATCACCGACGCGAGCAGTTTGGGAGATACGCAGTATTTT.

This clonotype was counted a few times. The CDR3 sequence: CASSLDLEREGVDTQYF. The CDR3 DNA reads TGTGCCAGCAGCTTAGATCTTGAGCGGGAGGGCGTGGATACGCAGTATTTT. The chain recombines TRBV7-6 with TRBJ2-3; 10 bases match TRBD2. The CDR3 extends over 17 amino acids. Per germline, CDR1 SGHVS and CDR2 FNYEAQ. The V and J ends lost 1 base and 6 bases, in that order; junction bases with no gene match: 10.

This clonotype was seen many times. The chain couples TRBV7-2 to TRBJ2-6; D unresolved. The germline CDR1 and CDR2 sequences are SGHTA and FQGNSA. The CDR3 consists of 15 residues. Trimming stripped 3 bases from V and 1 base from J, with 7 bases between. The CDR3 protein is CASSFLPSGANVLTF. CDR3 nucleotides: TGTGCCAGCAGCTTCCTTCCGTCTGGGGCCAACGTCCTGACTTTC.

This clonotype was seen a handful of times. The V call is TRBV28, the J call TRBJ2-1, with D unclear. Germline-derived CDR1 and CDR2 are MDHEN and SYDVKM. V gave up 6 bases and J gave up 0 bases, with 15 bases separating them. The CDR3 has 16 amino acids. CDR3 sequence (DNA): TGTGCCAGCAGCCTACAAGGAGAGAGCTCCTACAATGAGCAGTTCTTC. It specifies CASSLQGESSYNEQFF.

This clonotype was observed at least ten times. The rearrangement joins TRBV7-8 to TRBJ2-7, with 8 positions matching TRBD1. The CDR3 has 13 residues. The germline V gene has CDR1 SGHVS and CDR2 FQNEAQ. After removal of 6 bases from V and 2 bases from J, the junction contained 3 bases not matched to a gene. The chain's CDR3 is CASRLQGAYEQYF. The CDR3 DNA reads as TGTGCCAGCAGATTACAGGGGGCCTACGAGCAGTACTTC. Full variable domain (rest looked up from reference TRBV7-8 and TRBJ2-7): GAGVSQSPRYKVAKRGQDVALRCDPISGHVSLFWYQQALGQGPEFLTYFQNEAQLDKSGLPSDRFFAERPEGSVSTLKIQRTQQEDSAVYLCASRLQGAYEQYFGPGTRLTVT.

This clonotype has more than one count but fewer than ten. The J gene is TRBJ1-3, the V gene TRBV6-6, with unresolved D. Germline V gene data show CDR1 as MNHNY and CDR2 as SVGAGI (reference sequence). V was trimmed by 2 bases and J by 3 bases, leaving 17 bases between them. This CDR3 spans 17 amino acids. The CDR3 DNA sequence: TGTGCCAGCAGTTACGGGGTCCTGCAGGCCTATGGAAACACCATATATTTT. Translating it yields CASSYGVLQAYGNTIYF.

The chain links TRBV9 to TRBJ2-1; D unresolved. Looked up from germline, CDR1 is SGDLS and CDR2 is YYNGEE. The V end was cut by 2 bases, the J end by 12 bases, with 12 bases between. CDR3 size: 12 residues. Here the CDR3 reads CASSVNVGRQFF. DNA of the CDR3: TGTGCCAGCAGCGTGAATGTCGGAAGGCAGTTCTTC.

V is TRBV7-6 and J is TRBJ2-2, with a possible D match to TRBD1 (6 bases). CDR1 SGHVS and CDR2 FNYEAQ come from the germline V gene. Trimming pared 1 base from V and 2 bases from J, leaving 11 bases between. CDR3 length: 16 residues. The CDR3, as DNA: TGTGCCAGCAGCTTAGGGCTGGGGGCAAACACCGGGGAGCTGTTTTTT. Translated: CASSLGLGANTGELFF.

This clonotype showed up just a few times. The chain is built from TRBV20-1 and TRBJ2-1, with a tentative D call TRBD2 (5 bases). Trimming took off 5 bases at V and 0 bases at J, with 17 bases between the two ends. Germline V gene sequence: CDR1 DFQATT, CDR2 SNEGSKA (reference sequence). The CDR3 sequence is 16 residues long. CDR3 nucleotide sequence: TGCAGTGCTCAATTTATAGAGGGAAGCTCCTACAATGAGCAGTTCTTC. Translating it yields CSAQFIEGSSYNEQFF.

The chain is built from TRBV13 and TRBJ2-3, with TRBD2 matching 7 bases. Germline V gene sequence: CDR1 PRHDT, CDR2 FYEKMQ (reference sequence). The CDR3 extends over 15 amino acids. With 5 bases clipped from V and 0 bases from J, the junction kept 5 bases outside the gene matches. CDR3 in amino acids: CASSRDYPSTDTQYF. The CDR3 DNA follows: TGTGCCAGCAGCCGGGACTACCCTAGCACAGATACGCAGTATTTT.